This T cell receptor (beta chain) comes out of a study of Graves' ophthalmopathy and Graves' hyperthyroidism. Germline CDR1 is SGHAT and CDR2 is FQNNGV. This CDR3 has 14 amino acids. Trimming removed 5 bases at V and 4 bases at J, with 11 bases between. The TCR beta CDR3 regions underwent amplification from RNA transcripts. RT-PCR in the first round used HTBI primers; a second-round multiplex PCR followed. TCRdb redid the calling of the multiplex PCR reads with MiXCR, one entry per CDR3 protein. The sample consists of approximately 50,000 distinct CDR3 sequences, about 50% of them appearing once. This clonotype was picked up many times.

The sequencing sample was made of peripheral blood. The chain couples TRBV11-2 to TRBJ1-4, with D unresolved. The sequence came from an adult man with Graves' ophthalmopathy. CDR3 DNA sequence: TGTGCCAGCAGCCAAATGGAGGTTAATGAAAAACTGTTTTTT. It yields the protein CASSQMEVNEKLFF.